This record looks at one TCR beta chain sequence and its context. The antigen is not known. The sample originates from a study of T cell responses to AZD1222 COVID-19 vaccine. Study outcomes and limitations: Vaccination with two AZD1222 doses was followed by a rise in Spike-specific TCR breadth and depth. Baseline serostatus was positive in only a handful of AZD1222 recipients. Most donors were white British and more were female, and clonal diversity was possibly underestimated.

Sequencing was performed with immunoSEQ multiplex PCR; in TCRdb, only in-frame clones are kept and a portion is missing. This table holds 57,000 or so clones, more than 80% found once. The receptor was isolated from an adult in good health. Specimen: peripheral blood, collected on day 0 of MenACWY control vaccination.

The CDR3 DNA follows: TGTGCCAGCAGTTACTCGCAGGGTGGCTATGGCTACACCTTC. This codes for CASSYSQGGYGYTF. The V call is TRBV6-5, the J call TRBJ1-2, with a possible D match to TRBD1 (5 bases). The V end was cut by 0 bases, the J end by 4 bases, with 9 bases between. The CDR3 extends over 14 amino acids. Germline V lookup: CDR1 MNHEY, CDR2 SVGAGI.